These 32 T cell receptor beta chains share one sample of origin, sequenced in a study of T cell responses to AZD1222 COVID-19 vaccine. The table came from immunoSEQ multiplex PCR; TCRdb's copy has only in-frame clones and leaves some out. The sample comprises some 97,000 clones, about nine tenths of which are singletons, and 1.5% to 2% rests with the top ten. The specimen was peripheral blood, collected on day 0 of AZD1222 vaccination. The receptors derive from an adult in good health.

This clone was found once. The rearrangement links TRBV9 to TRBJ2-7; D not resolved. Germline V gene lookup returns CDR1 SGDLS and CDR2 YYNGEE. The V and J ends lost 0 bases and 5 bases respectively, with 12 bases between them. The CDR3 has 14 amino acids. Here the CDR3 reads CASSVEWETHEQYF. DNA of the CDR3: TGTGCCAGCAGCGTAGAATGGGAAACCCACGAGCAGTACTTC.

This clone showed up just once. This chain connects TRBV2 to TRBJ2-6; 7 bases line up with TRBD2. Looked up from germline, CDR1 is SNHLY and CDR2 is FYNNEI. The ends lost 8 bases at V and 2 bases at J; junction bases unmatched: 3. This CDR3 has 14 residues. CDR3 sequence reads: CASGGGPGANVLTF. In DNA, the CDR3 is TGTGCCAGCGGGGGAGGGCCTGGGGCCAACGTCCTGACTTTC.

The chain couples TRBV28 to TRBJ2-3; unclear D gene. Germline lookup yields CDR1 MDHEN and CDR2 SYDVKM. Trimming pared 2 bases from V and 2 bases from J, leaving 8 bases between. This CDR3 comprises 14 residues. The CDR3 DNA reads TGTGCCAGCAGTTTAGTACAGAACACAGATACGCAGTATTTT. It is translated as CASSLVQNTDTQYF.

The chain couples TRBV6-5 to TRBJ1-2; TRBD1 matches 8 bases. The V and J ends lost 2 bases and 3 bases, in that order; junction bases with no gene match: 5. CDR3 length: 15 residues. Germline loops: CDR1 MNHEY, CDR2 SVGAGI. CDR3 DNA sequence: TGTGCCAGCAGTTACGGGACAGGAGGGGACTATGGCTACACCTTC. This gives the protein CASSYGTGGDYGYTF.

The chain recombines TRBV14 with TRBJ1-2, with unresolved D. CDR1 and CDR2 from the germline V gene are SGHDN and FVKESK. The CDR3 covers 15 residues. Trimming took 0 bases from V and 8 from J, leaving 16 bases between them. CDR3: CASSQDWQDPPGYTF. Here the CDR3 DNA reads TGTGCCAGCAGCCAAGATTGGCAGGACCCACCAGGCTACACCTTC.

The genes are TRBV3-1 (or the pseudogene TRBV3-2) and TRBJ1-2, with 7 bases that match TRBD1. The germline V gene encodes CDR1 LGHDT and CDR2 YNNKEL (reference sequence). The CDR3 is 16 amino acids. The V and J ends lost 4 bases and 4 bases, in that order; junction bases with no gene match: 12. The CDR3 spells CASSPHRGRVAYGYTF. CDR3 DNA sequence: TGTGCCAGCAGCCCCCACAGGGGCCGCGTCGCCTATGGCTACACCTTC.

The V call is TRBV5-4, the J call TRBJ1-2; D may be TRBD1 (6 bases). V lost 6 bases, J lost 2 bases, and 11 bases lay in between. The CDR3 loop spans 13 amino acids. Germline assignment: CDR1 SGHNT and CDR2 YYREEE (reference sequence). CDR3 sequence: CASTVDRNYGYTF. The CDR3 coding sequence is TGTGCCAGCACCGTCGACAGGAACTATGGCTACACCTTC.

The V gene is TRBV7-2, the J gene TRBJ1-1; a possible D gene is TRBD1 (6 bases). V was cut by 3 bases and J by 2 bases, with 13 bases left in between. CDR3 length equals 15 residues. From germline, CDR1 is SGHTA and CDR2 FQGNSA. In nucleotides, the CDR3 is TGTGCCAGCAGCTTCGCCCCGGACAGTAACACTGAAGCTTTCTTT. Translated, it gives CASSFAPDSNTEAFF.

V gene TRBV7-3 combines with J gene TRBJ2-7; a weak D match, TRBD2 (6 bases). V lost 5 bases and J 4 bases, leaving 15 bases between the germline ends. This CDR3 has 14 amino acids. The germline gives CDR1 SGHTA, CDR2 FQGTGA. Here the CDR3 reads CASSIGPAGYEQYF. For the CDR3, the DNA is TGTGCCAGCAGCATCGGCCCGGCGGGGTACGAGCAGTACTTC.

The chain employs TRBV27 and TRBJ2-3; D is uncertain. V was pared by 8 bases and J by 2 bases, with 20 bases between. CDR3 length equals 16 residues. In germline, CDR1 is MNHEY, CDR2 SMNVEV (reference sequence). CDR3 nucleotide sequence: TGTGCCAGCTCATCTATGAGCGCGATCAACACAGATACGCAGTATTTT. This codes for CASSSMSAINTDTQYF.

This chain joins TRBV21-1 and TRBJ1-5. TRBV21-1 is flagged as a pseudogene. The CDR3 has 16 amino acids. CDR3 coding DNA: TGTGCCAGCAGCAAAGGTCTACACGGGCCCGATCAGCCCCAGCATTTT. This encodes CASSKGLHGPDQPQHF.

This clone has a handful of counts. The chain links TRBV10-1 to TRBJ2-7, with D possibly TRBD2 on 6 matching bases. V was cut by 3 bases and J by 4 bases, with 16 bases left in between. Germline loops: CDR1 WNHNN, CDR2 SYGVQD (reference sequence). The length of the CDR3 is 15 residues. The CDR3 reads CASSESADGGYEQYF. The CDR3 nucleotides are TGCGCCAGCAGTGAATCGGCGGACGGGGGTTACGAGCAGTACTTC.

The gene calls are TRBV30 and TRBJ2-5; 11 bases are a match to TRBD2. Unmatched junction bases numbered 5, after V lost 2 bases and J lost 3 bases. CDR1 is GTSNPN, CDR2 SVGIG, per germline (reference sequence). The CDR3 is 15 residues long. CDR3: CAWSPGTSGEETQYF. CDR3 sequence (DNA): TGTGCCTGGAGTCCCGGGACTAGCGGAGAAGAGACCCAGTACTTC. Variable domain in full (rest from reference TRBV30 and TRBJ2-5): SQTIHQWPATLVQPVGSPLSLECTVEGTSNPNLYWYRQAAGRGLQLLFYSVGIGQISSEVPQNLSASRPQDRQFILSSKKLLLSDSGFYLCAWSPGTSGEETQYFGPGTRLLVL.

The V and J genes are TRBV4-1 and TRBJ1-5; no clear D. Trimming cost V 4 bases and J 0 bases, with 16 bases left between them. The germline CDR1 and CDR2 sequences are MGHRA and YSYEKL. The CDR3 spans 17 residues. CDR3 coding DNA: TGCGCCAGCAGCCTAGGGAGAACCCCTTATAGCAATCAGCCCCAGCATTTT. Translated, it gives CASSLGRTPYSNQPQHF.

The rearrangement joins TRBV5-1 to TRBJ1-6, with D perhaps TRBD1 (5 bases). The germline gives CDR1 SGHRS, CDR2 YFSETQ. This CDR3 is built from 14 residues. The V end was cut by 0 bases, the J end by 8 bases, with 9 bases between. The CDR3 protein is CASSLGAGYSPLHF. CDR3 in DNA: TGCGCCAGCAGCTTGGGGGCAGGGTATTCACCCCTCCACTTT.

This chain connects TRBV15 to TRBJ1-6, with TRBD1 matching over 7 bases. This CDR3 contains 16 residues. The junction had 7 bases not matched to a gene; V was cut back by 0 bases and J by 8 bases. The germline V gene encodes CDR1 LNHNV and CDR2 YYDKDF (reference sequence). The CDR3 DNA sequence: TGTGCCACCAGCAGAGATCGGTGGACAGGTCATTCACCCCTCCACTTT. Its translation: CATSRDRWTGHSPLHF.

The rearrangement joins TRBV4-1 to TRBJ2-7, with 9 bases lining up with TRBD2. The CDR3 runs 17 residues. V gave up 4 bases and J gave up 6 bases; unmatched junction bases: 16. CDR1 and CDR2 (germline): MGHRA, YSYEKL. The CDR3 nucleotides read TGCGCCAGCAGCCCCGCGGTCGGCCTTAGCGGGAGTTTCGAGCAGTACTTC. It codes for CASSPAVGLSGSFEQYF.

The chain links TRBV7-8 to TRBJ2-6; no clear D gene. V was shortened by 6 bases and J by 0 bases, with 9 bases between the two germline ends. Germline loops: CDR1 SGHVS, CDR2 FQNEAQ. This CDR3 has 15 amino acids. Here the CDR3 reads CASSFGSSGANVLTF. For the CDR3, the DNA is TGTGCCAGCAGTTTTGGGTCCTCTGGGGCCAACGTCCTGACTTTC.

This clone is deemed medium-sized (0.01 to 0.1%). CDR3: CASSRTQGGDQPQHF. DNA for the CDR3: TGTGCCAGCAGCCGGACACAGGGAGGGGATCAGCCCCAGCATTTT. The chain uses TRBV7-9 and TRBJ1-5, with TRBD1 as a possible D gene (6 bases). Germline CDR1 is SEHNR and CDR2 is FQNEAQ (reference sequence). Trimming left V 5 bases short and J 5 bases short, with 16 bases between. The CDR3 consists of 15 residues.

J is TRBJ2-7 and V is TRBV20-1, with D possibly being TRBD2 (6 bases). Trimming shortened V by 3 bases and J by 4 bases, and 16 bases separated the two germline ends. Germline V gives CDR1 DFQATT, CDR2 SNEGSKA (reference sequence). The CDR3 sequence is 14 residues long. The chain's CDR3 is CSASTWRGGYEQYF. The CDR3 DNA follows: TGCAGTGCTAGTACCTGGCGGGGTGGGTACGAGCAGTACTTC.

The chain combines TRBV9 with TRBJ2-1; perhaps TRBD2 as D (5 bases). Germline CDR1 reads SGDLS; CDR2 reads YYNGEE. V lost 0 bases and J 12 bases, leaving 19 bases between the germline ends. The length of the CDR3 is 15 residues. CDR3: CASSVDKGRAAGQFF. The CDR3 bases are TGTGCCAGCAGCGTAGATAAGGGTAGGGCGGCGGGGCAGTTCTTC.

J is TRBJ2-3 and V is TRBV6-2 or TRBV6-3, with D tentatively TRBD2 (7 bases). The CDR3 spans 14 residues. Trimming took 2 bases from V and 9 from J, leaving 15 bases between them. From germline, CDR1 is MNHEY and CDR2 SVGEGT. The DNA of the CDR3 is TGTGCCAGCAGTTACGTGGGGGGGGGCGCGACGCAGTATTTT. Translated: CASSYVGGGATQYF.

The CDR3 DNA follows: TGTGCCAGCAGTTACTCTTCAGGGGGCGGGGATGAGCAGTTCTTC. It specifies CASSYSSGGGDEQFF. The chain carries TRBV6-5 and TRBJ2-1; 8 bases are shared with TRBD1. The CDR3 totals 15 residues. V was pared by 0 bases and J by 8 bases, with 6 bases of the junction left unmatched. CDR1 is MNHEY, CDR2 SVGAGI, per germline.

V and J are TRBV7-3 and TRBJ2-7; 7 positions match TRBD2. CDR3 length equals 14 residues. Germline V gives CDR1 SGHTA, CDR2 FQGTGA. V lost 1 base, J lost 5 bases, and 5 bases stayed unmatched. Written as DNA, the CDR3 is TGTGCCAGCAGCTTAAGGGGAGGGACGAACGAGCAGTACTTC. It encodes CASSLRGGTNEQYF.

The chain combines TRBV5-1 with TRBJ2-2; TRBD1 aligns across 7 bases. Germline V CDR1 and CDR2: SGHRS, YFSETQ. The length of the CDR3 is 17 residues. J was trimmed by 3 bases and V by 0 bases; bases with no gene match: 8. The CDR3 DNA sequence: TGCGCCAGCAGCTTGGCCCCCACAGGGGCAGACACCGGGGAGCTGTTTTTT. Protein: CASSLAPTGADTGELFF.

The chain is built from TRBV12-3 or TRBV12-4 and TRBJ2-1, with D tentatively TRBD2 (6 bases). With 3 bases removed from V and 15 bases from J, the gap between germline ends came to 18 bases. The CDR3 covers 13 residues. CDR3 nucleotide sequence: TGTGCCAGCAGTTTGGGTGGGAGGACGAGGGGGTTCTTC. Protein product: CASSLGGRTRGFF.

J is TRBJ2-7 and V is TRBV18, with 9 bases fitting TRBD1. J was trimmed by 2 bases and V by 3 bases; bases with no gene match: 5. The CDR3 loop spans 15 amino acids. CDR1 is KGHSH and CDR2 is LQKENI in the germline V gene. The CDR3 sequence: CASSPHRTGAYEQYF. The CDR3 nucleotides are TGTGCCAGCTCACCTCATAGGACAGGGGCCTACGAGCAGTACTTC. Complete variable domain (other parts from reference TRBV18 and TRBJ2-7): NAGVMQNPRHLVRRRGQEARLRCSPMKGHSHVYWYRQLPEEGLKFMVYLQKENIIDESGMPKERFSAEFPKEGPSILRIQQVVRGDSAAYFCASSPHRTGAYEQYFGPGTRLTVT.

The genes are TRBV7-3 and TRBJ2-6; 7 bases match TRBD2. V lost 5 bases, J lost 4 bases, and 5 bases stayed unmatched. The CDR3 is 15 residues long. Germline CDR1 is SGHTA and CDR2 is FQGTGA. The CDR3 DNA sequence: TGTGCCAGCAGCCGACTAGCTTCCGGGGCCAACGTCCTGACTTTC. Protein sequence: CASSRLASGANVLTF.

CDR3 sequence reads: CASTVGRDSGNTIYF. The DNA of the CDR3 is TGCGCCAGCACCGTGGGACGGGACTCTGGAAACACCATATATTTT. The V and J genes are TRBV10-1 and TRBJ1-3; tentative D call: TRBD1 (5 bases). Trimming stripped 7 bases from V and 0 bases from J, with 13 bases between. This CDR3 spans 15 amino acids. From germline, CDR1 is WNHNN and CDR2 SYGVQD (reference sequence).

The CDR3 protein is CAWNLVVGETQYF. The DNA of the CDR3 is TGTGCCTGGAACTTAGTCGTGGGTGAGACCCAGTACTTC. The genes are TRBV30 and TRBJ2-5; D is unclear. Per the germline V gene, CDR1 is GTSNPN and CDR2 is SVGIG (reference sequence). V was shortened by 4 bases and J by 5 bases, with 14 bases between the two germline ends. This CDR3 is 13 amino acids long.

The V call is TRBV5-1, the J call TRBJ1-2, with TRBD1 matching over 10 bases. Germline CDR1 and CDR2: SGHRS and YFSETQ. Trimming took 0 bases from V and 2 from J; bases not matched to a gene: 4. There are 16 residues in the CDR3. The CDR3 is CASSLELTGGNYGYTF. For the CDR3, the DNA is TGCGCCAGCAGCTTGGAGTTGACAGGGGGCAACTATGGCTACACCTTC.

The chain uses TRBV5-4 and TRBJ2-6; TRBD1 matches 8 bases. V was pared by 4 bases and J by 0 bases, with 9 bases of the junction left unmatched. The CDR3 has 18 residues. Germline values: CDR1 SGHNT, CDR2 YYREEE (reference sequence). The CDR3 DNA follows: TGTGCCAGCAGCCCGAGGACAGGGACGTTCTCTGGGGCCAACGTCCTGACTTTC. Translating gives CASSPRTGTFSGANVLTF.